This passage covers 16 T cell receptor beta chains from one sample sequenced in a study of blood T cell repertoires in COVID-19 (dated by TCRdb to about 2020). The receptor library was made with the immunoSEQ multiplex PCR assay. TCRdb re-hosts the immuneACCESS table, in-frame sequences only. Its copies lack some clones; in the studies checked, an unresolved V gene accounts for under half of them, and the cause for the rest is not known. A total of 270,000 or so clones appear in this sample, roughly 80% of them only once. 9.4% of the sample comes from the top ten. Input material: peripheral blood. All receptors derive from a woman aged 50 to 65 who had recovered from COVID-19.

The rearrangement joins TRBV12-3 or TRBV12-4 to TRBJ1-2; D is unresolved. The V and J ends lost 3 bases and 2 bases respectively, with 7 bases between them. CDR3 size: 13 residues. The CDR3 DNA sequence: TGTGCCAGCAGTTTGCGGGAAAACTATGGCTACACCTTC. Its protein product is CASSLRENYGYTF.

V gene TRBV11-2 combines with J gene TRBJ1-2, with TRBD1 identical over 9 bases. CDR1 and CDR2 (germline): SGHAT, FQNNGV. CDR3 length: 12 amino acids. The ends lost 5 bases at V and 8 bases at J; junction bases unmatched: 3. CDR3: CASSPGTGGYTF. The DNA for the CDR3 is TGTGCCAGCAGCCCAGGGACAGGGGGCTACACCTTC.

This chain joins TRBV4-3 and TRBJ2-5, with a weak D call TRBD1 (5 bases). CDR3 size: 19 residues. V lost 0 bases to trimming and J lost 4 bases, with 24 bases between them. Germline V gene lookup returns CDR1 LGHNA and CDR2 YSLEER. CDR3 DNA sequence: TGCGCCAGCAGCCAAGATGTTCGTGCGGCAGGGCAAACCGGAGAGACCCAGTACTTC. It is translated as CASSQDVRAAGQTGETQYF.

This clone was seen only a few times. The chain combines TRBV27 with TRBJ2-5; unclear D gene. The CDR3 runs to 14 residues. V was clipped by 2 bases and J by 4 bases, with 11 bases between them. Germline CDR1 is MNHEY and CDR2 is SMNVEV (reference sequence). CDR3 DNA: TGTGCCAGCAGTTTAGGGTGGTCGGGAGAGACCCAGTACTTC. Translated, it gives CASSLGWSGETQYF.

The chain recombines TRBV28 with TRBJ1-1; D uncertain. The ends were cut back, 7 bases at V and 7 bases at J, with 16 bases in the middle. Looked up from germline, CDR1 is MDHEN and CDR2 is SYDVKM. This CDR3 contains 13 residues. The CDR3 DNA reads as TGTGCCAGCACCCGGGGAATACGGGTTGAAGCTTTCTTT. This codes for CASTRGIRVEAFF.

J is TRBJ2-2 and V is TRBV20-1, with 8 bases aligning to TRBD1. Per the germline V gene, CDR1 is DFQATT and CDR2 is SNEGSKA (reference sequence). Trimming took 3 bases from V and 6 from J; bases not matched to a gene: 6. The CDR3 has 14 amino acids. The CDR3 loop reads CSASTGTGAGELFF. CDR3 nucleotides: TGCAGTGCTAGTACAGGGACAGGCGCCGGGGAGCTGTTTTTT.

This clone was observed a single time. In nucleotides, the CDR3 is TGTGCCAGCAGTTTACGGACTGACTACAATGAGCAGTTCTTC. Translated: CASSLRTDYNEQFF. The chain has TRBV28 and TRBJ2-1; possibly TRBD2 for D (5 bases). This CDR3 has 14 residues. CDR1 and CDR2 (germline): MDHEN, SYDVKM. V dropped 2 bases and J dropped 3 bases, with 8 bases sitting between them.

The chain uses TRBV7-3 and TRBJ2-7; 8 bases align to TRBD1. Germline loops: CDR1 SGHTA, CDR2 FQGTGA. V shed 5 bases and J 7 bases; nucleotides not matched to a gene: 13. The CDR3 extends over 15 amino acids. CDR3 nucleotides: TGTGCCAGCAGCCTGCAACGGACAGGGAGCGGGGAGCAGTACTTC. It is translated as CASSLQRTGSGEQYF.

The chain couples TRBV30 to TRBJ2-7; 9 bases match TRBD1. CDR1 is GTSNPN and CDR2 is SVGIG in the germline V gene (reference sequence). V was pared by 8 bases and J by 4 bases, with 6 bases of the junction left unmatched. The CDR3 totals 12 residues. As DNA, the CDR3 is TGTGCCCACACAGGGGGCGGATACGAGCAGTACTTC. Encoded protein: CAHTGGGYEQYF.

This clone was seen just once. CDR3 sequence (DNA): TGTGCCAGCAGTGATCGGTCGGCGGGGTTCCCGGGGAAGACTGAAGCTTTCTTT. It is translated as CASSDRSAGFPGKTEAFF. V is TRBV6-1 and J is TRBJ1-1; D not certain. V dropped 3 bases and J dropped 5 bases, with 25 bases sitting between them. The CDR3 has 18 amino acids. Germline V CDR1 and CDR2: MNHNS, SASEGT.

The chain carries TRBV5-4 and TRBJ1-2; D unclear. CDR3 length equals 14 residues. The germline V gene encodes CDR1 SGHNT and CDR2 YYREEE (reference sequence). Trimming pared 4 bases from V and 8 bases from J, leaving 18 bases between. CDR3 sequence reads: CASSPQYGVPGYTF. The CDR3 DNA sequence: TGTGCCAGCAGCCCCCAGTACGGGGTCCCGGGCTACACCTTC.

The chain links TRBV28 to TRBJ2-3, with D perhaps matching TRBD1 (6 bases). V gave up 2 bases and J gave up 6 bases, with 15 bases separating them. The CDR3 has 15 amino acids. The germline V gene has CDR1 MDHEN and CDR2 SYDVKM. In nucleotides, the CDR3 is TGTGCCAGCAGTTTAACTACAGGGTCGGTGGATACGCAGTATTTT. Translating it yields CASSLTTGSVDTQYF.

The gene calls are TRBV6-2 or TRBV6-3 and TRBJ2-1; TRBD2 agrees at 12 bases. Germline V CDR1 and CDR2: MNHEY, SVGEGT. This CDR3 contains 16 residues. With 4 bases clipped from V and 9 bases from J, the junction kept 10 bases outside the gene matches. The CDR3 region is CASSSFQGLAGSEQFF. The CDR3 DNA reads TGTGCCAGCAGTTCGTTCCAGGGACTAGCGGGCTCTGAGCAGTTCTTC.

This clone appeared once. This sequence joins TRBV12-3 or TRBV12-4 and TRBJ1-6; tentatively, D is TRBD1 (6 bases). The V end was cut by 11 bases, the J end by 10 bases, with 18 bases between. The CDR3 covers 13 residues. Written as DNA, the CDR3 is TGTGCCGCACAGGGAGAGGGACACTCACCCCTCCACTTT. The encoded protein is CAAQGEGHSPLHF.

The rearrangement links TRBV7-3 to TRBJ1-6, with D possibly being TRBD1 (6 bases). The CDR3 loop spans 15 amino acids. Trimming stripped 8 bases from V and 6 bases from J, with 17 bases between. The germline V gene encodes CDR1 SGHTA and CDR2 FQGTGA. CDR3 coding DNA: TGTGCCAGCGCCCGAGGTGGGGGCTCTAATTCACCCCTCCACTTT. It is translated as CASARGGGSNSPLHF.

The chain links TRBV30 to TRBJ1-4; D might be TRBD1 (5 bases). Germline CDR1 GTSNPN, CDR2 SVGIG (reference sequence). This CDR3 has 14 amino acids. The ends were cut back, 4 bases at V and 8 bases at J, with 17 bases in the middle. The CDR3 is CAWIPGGEEEKLFF. The CDR3 nucleotides are TGTGCCTGGATCCCCGGGGGGGAGGAAGAAAAACTGTTTTTT.